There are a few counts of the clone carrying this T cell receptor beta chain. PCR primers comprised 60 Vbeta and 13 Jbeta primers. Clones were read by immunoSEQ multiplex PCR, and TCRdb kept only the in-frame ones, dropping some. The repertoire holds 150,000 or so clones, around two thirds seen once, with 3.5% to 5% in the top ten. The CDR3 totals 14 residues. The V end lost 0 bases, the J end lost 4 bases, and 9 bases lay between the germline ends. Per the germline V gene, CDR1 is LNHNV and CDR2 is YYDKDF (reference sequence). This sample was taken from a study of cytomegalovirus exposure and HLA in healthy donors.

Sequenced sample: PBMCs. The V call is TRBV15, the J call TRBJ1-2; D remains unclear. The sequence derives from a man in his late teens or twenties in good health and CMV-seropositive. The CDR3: CATSRDRSGYGYTF. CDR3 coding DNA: TGTGCCACCAGCAGAGATAGGTCGGGCTATGGCTACACCTTC.